This TCR beta chain was sequenced during a study of human T cells and chemical hapten exposure listed by TCRdb under 2021. Notes on the research overall: For sensitization, 2% DPC in acetone was applied to a 2 cm by 2 cm area of upper inner arm skin. This study followed changes in the peripheral blood TCR repertoire in vivo during primary and secondary sensitization of alopecia patients to the hapten diphenylcyclopropenone (DPC). Libraries were pooled for sequencing, and per-sample TCR yields varied mainly because of small differences in library volumes within the pool. Weekly therapeutic DPC doses were additionally applied to the scalp of patients throughout the approximately 24-week study period. Patch testing was performed on the upper back with Finn chambers containing 0.01% DPC, and the patch tests were scored after 6 days according to International Contact Dermatitis Research Group standards. Alopecia areata with under or over 50% scalp involvement, alopecia totalis and alopecia universalis were represented in the patient cohort, which was mostly female. Blood was sampled from patients pre-sensitization (week 0) and at 2, 6 and about 24 weeks after DPC sensitization. For TCR sequencing, blood came from 25 to 35 alopecia patients at anywhere from one to four time points (pre-sensitization, 2, 6 and 24 weeks).

The sample's time point label, in plain terms: pre-sensitization, week 0. Reading the label with the study, this specimen's treatment or condition is: therapeutic diphenylcyclopropenone sensitization with weekly scalp DPC. At each patch-test visit, blood was drawn before the patch test was applied. Eligible patients were aged 18 to 70, diagnosed with alopecia, deemed suitable for DPC therapy, and excluded if pregnant. Total RNA was isolated from unfractionated whole blood collected in Tempus Blood RNA tubes. On this clonotype: It lacks a known antigen. No per-base quality is available; no much larger clone lies one base away.

The research as a whole found: Compared with pre-sensitization or healthy control sets, expanded TCRs formed significantly more large CDR3 similarity clusters, which is consistent with antigen-driven responses. The number of PT1 expanded TCRs positively correlated with patch test score, significant at thresholds 8, 16 and 32 but not 4. Because all patients had alopecia, a presumed autoimmune disease, the immune response of the patients might differ from that of healthy individuals. The number of TCRs above 1 in 1000 frequency did not change with DPC sensitization; there was no evidence of global repertoire structure alterations. Repeated subsampling changed both the strength of the expansion versus patch-test correlation and the threshold at which that correlation became significant.

Libraries were built with RACE. The sample was run on a NextSeq 500. Library preparation attached unique molecular identifiers to individual cDNA molecules for quantitative, reproducible TCR counting. For every blood RNA sample, sequencing covered both the TCR alpha and TCR beta chains. The original methods were these. A median of around 100,000 TCRs per sample was observed, with a range of 23,224 to 690,600. The Decombinator software suite was used to annotate V, J and CDR3 in the TCR reads. For PS versus PT1 abundance plots, all samples were subsampled to the same number of TCRs (28,000). TCRs were defined as expanded if absent before sensitization and observed at least eight times at the 2-week time point. TCRdb trimmed the raw reads at Q25, called clones with MiXCR and kept productive beta chains. Entries that share a CDR3 protein sequence are merged under the most common genes and DNA. The V and J calls, along with clone size, are taken from TCRdb and not from the paper's own processing. For this sample there are roughly 380,000 distinct CDR3 sequences; roughly 5.3% appear just once. In total, the top ten clones hold approximately 2.4% of the sample.

The germline V gene yields SGHRS for CDR1 and YFSETQ for CDR2. V is shortened by 3 bases, J by 7 bases, and the region joining them spans 13 bases. The CDR3 spans 13 residues, from the cysteine through the phenylalanine. Only the CDR3 portion is preserved as DNA: 39 bases, with reading frame beginning at the first base. The clonotype originates from a woman between 45 and 60 years old with alopecia areata. Some clones in this sample may be carry-over from other donors' samples. The sequences come from whole blood, collected in connection with sensitization to the hapten diphenylcyclopropenone (DPC). This sequence uses TRBV5-1 and TRBJ1-1, with the D segment identity uncertain. The CDR3 region has the sequence CASSSNSYGEAFF. The DNA is TGCGCCAGCAGCTCCAATTCGTATGGTGAAGCTTTCTTT.